This record concerns one TCR beta chain sequence. What it recognizes is unknown. The sample originates from a study of OX40 agonist ivuxolimab in advanced cancers. Whole-study context: Given to patients was ivuxolimab, an agonistic anti-OX40 (CD134) antibody. Participants, 75% to 90% male, averaged 60 years of age, ranging from 23 to 79.

Study-wide results and caveats: Low normalized T-cell clonal expansion also characterized some of the nonresponders.

Trimming removed 5 bases at V and 0 bases at J, with 14 bases between. This CDR3 spans 16 amino acids. The germline CDR1 and CDR2 sequences are LNHDA and SQIVND (reference sequence). The assay was immunoSEQ multiplex PCR, and TCRdb's table has in-frame clones only and misses some. Of around 100,000 clones listed, about 91% are singletons. J is TRBJ1-5 and V is TRBV19, with D uncertain. This clonotype was obtained from an adult with an advanced solid tumor such as melanoma, head and neck, liver or kidney cancer. Sequenced material: CD4+ or CD8+ T cells sorted from blood, taken in a trial of the OX40 agonist ivuxolimab. The CDR3 here is CASSFHDQNSNQPQHF. The CDR3 nucleotides are TGTGCCAGTAGTTTTCACGACCAAAATAGCAATCAGCCCCAGCATTTT.